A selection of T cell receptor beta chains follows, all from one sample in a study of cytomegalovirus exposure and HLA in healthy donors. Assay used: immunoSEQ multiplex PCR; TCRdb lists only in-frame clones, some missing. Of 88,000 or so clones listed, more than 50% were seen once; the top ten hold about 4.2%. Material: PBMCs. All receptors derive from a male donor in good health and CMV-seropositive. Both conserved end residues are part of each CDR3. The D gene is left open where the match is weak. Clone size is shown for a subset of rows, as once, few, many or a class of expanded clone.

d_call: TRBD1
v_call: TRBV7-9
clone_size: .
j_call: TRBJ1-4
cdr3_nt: TGTGCCAGCAGCCTCCGGACAGGGCCAAATGAAAAACTGTTTTTT
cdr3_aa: CASSLRTGPNEKLFF

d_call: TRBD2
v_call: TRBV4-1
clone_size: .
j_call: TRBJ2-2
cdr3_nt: TGCGCCAGCAGCCAAGATGATGGCCTAGCGGGAGGGGAGCTGTTTTTT
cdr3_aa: CASSQDDGLAGGELFF

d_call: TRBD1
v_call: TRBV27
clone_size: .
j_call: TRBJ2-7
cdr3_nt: TGTGCCAGCAGTCCGGGACAGGGATTCTCCGAGCAGTACTTC
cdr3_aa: CASSPGQGFSEQYF

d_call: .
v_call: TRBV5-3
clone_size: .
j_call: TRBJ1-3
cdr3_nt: TGTGCCAGAAGCTTGGCAGGGTTCAACTCTGGAAACACCATATATTTT
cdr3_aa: CARSLAGFNSGNTIYF

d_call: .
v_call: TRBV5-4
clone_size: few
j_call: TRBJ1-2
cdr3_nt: TGTGCCAGCAGCTTAGATCGGCGGGGCTACACCTTC
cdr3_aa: CASSLDRRGYTF

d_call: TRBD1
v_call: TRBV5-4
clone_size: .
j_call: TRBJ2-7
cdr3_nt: TGTGCCAGCAGTAGAGGGACAGGGGTATCCTACGAGCAGTACTTC
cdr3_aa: CASSRGTGVSYEQYF

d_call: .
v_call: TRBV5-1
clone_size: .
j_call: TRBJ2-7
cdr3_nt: TGCGCCAGCAGTCCGGGAACCTACGAGCAGTACTTC
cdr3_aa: CASSPGTYEQYF

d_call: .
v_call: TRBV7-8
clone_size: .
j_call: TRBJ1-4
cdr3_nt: TGTGCCAGCAGCCCTCAGGGTAACGGTGAAAAACTGTTTTTT
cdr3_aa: CASSPQGNGEKLFF

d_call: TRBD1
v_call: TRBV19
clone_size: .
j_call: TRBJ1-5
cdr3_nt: TGTGCCAGTAGATGGGGGGACAGGGGATTCGGCAATCAGCCCCAGCATTTT
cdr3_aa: CASRWGDRGFGNQPQHF

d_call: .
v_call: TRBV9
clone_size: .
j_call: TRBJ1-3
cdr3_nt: TGTGCCAGCAGCGTAGAAGGGGGACCTGGAAACACCATATATTTT
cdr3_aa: CASSVEGGPGNTIYF

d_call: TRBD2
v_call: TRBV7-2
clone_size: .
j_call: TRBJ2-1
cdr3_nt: TGTGCCAGCAGCATCACTAGCGGGGGGAGCTATGAGCAGTTCTTC
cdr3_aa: CASSITSGGSYEQFF

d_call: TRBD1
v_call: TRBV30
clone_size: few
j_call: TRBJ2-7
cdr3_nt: TGTGCCTGGAGTGAGGGACAGTCATACGAGCAGTACTTC
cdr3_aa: CAWSEGQSYEQYF

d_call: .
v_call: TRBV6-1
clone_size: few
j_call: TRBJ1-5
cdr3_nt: TGTGCCAGCAGTGAAGGAGGGAGCAATCAGCCCCAGCATTTT
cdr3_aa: CASSEGGSNQPQHF

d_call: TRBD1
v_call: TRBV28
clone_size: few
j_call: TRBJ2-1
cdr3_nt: TGTGCCAGCGGACAGGGAGCGGGCACGAACAATGAGCAGTTCTTC
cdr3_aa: CASGQGAGTNNEQFF

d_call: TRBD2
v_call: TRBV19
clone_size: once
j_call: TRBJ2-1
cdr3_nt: TGTGCCAGTAAGAGACTAGCGGGTGACAATGAGCAGTTCTTC
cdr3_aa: CASKRLAGDNEQFF

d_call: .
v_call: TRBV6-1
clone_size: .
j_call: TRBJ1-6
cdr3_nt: TGTGCCAGCAGTGACAGGGTAGAGTCACCCCTCCACTTT
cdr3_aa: CASSDRVESPLHF

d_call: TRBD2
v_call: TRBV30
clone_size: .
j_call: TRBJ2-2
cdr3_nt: TGTGCCTGGAGTCGGGGGGGCTCGAACACCGGGGAGCTGTTTTTT
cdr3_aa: CAWSRGGSNTGELFF

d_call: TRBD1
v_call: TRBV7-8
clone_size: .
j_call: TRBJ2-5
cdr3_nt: TGTGCCAGCAGCTTAGGACAGGGGAATTTGGAGACCCAGTACTTC
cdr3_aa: CASSLGQGNLETQYF

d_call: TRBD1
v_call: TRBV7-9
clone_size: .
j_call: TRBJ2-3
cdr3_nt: TGTGCCGAGAAGGGGGCCTCTCTTGATACGCAGTATTTT
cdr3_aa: CAEKGASLDTQYF

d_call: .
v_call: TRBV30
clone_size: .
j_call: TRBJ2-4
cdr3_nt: TGTGCCTGGAGTGATGGCGGTGCGAGTCAGTACTTC
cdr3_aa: CAWSDGGASQYF

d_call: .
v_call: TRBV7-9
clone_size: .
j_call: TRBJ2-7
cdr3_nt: TGTGCCAGCAGCTTAGAGGGGATCAACGAGCAGTACTTC
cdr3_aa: CASSLEGINEQYF

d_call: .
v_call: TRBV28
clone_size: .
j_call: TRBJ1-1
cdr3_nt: TGTGCCAGCAAATACACCGACATGAACACTGAAGCTTTCTTT
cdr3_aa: CASKYTDMNTEAFF

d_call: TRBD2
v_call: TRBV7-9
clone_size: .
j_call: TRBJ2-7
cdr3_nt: TGTGCCAGCAGCCCCCTCCCGGGACTAGGGGTCGGCGGCGAGCAGTACTTC
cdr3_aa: CASSPLPGLGVGGEQYF

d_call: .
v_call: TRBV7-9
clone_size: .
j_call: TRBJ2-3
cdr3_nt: TGTGCCAGCAGCTTAGTGCAGACGGGGAAAGATACGCAGTATTTT
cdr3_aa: CASSLVQTGKDTQYF

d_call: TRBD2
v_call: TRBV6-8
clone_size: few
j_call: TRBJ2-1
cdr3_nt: TGTGCCAGCAGTTACGGGTCTAGCGGGGGGCCTTACAATGAGCAGTTCTTC
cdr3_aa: CASSYGSSGGPYNEQFF

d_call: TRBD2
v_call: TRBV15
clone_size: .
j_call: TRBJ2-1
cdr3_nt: TGTGCCACCAGCAGAGATGGGCTAGCGGTACCTTACAATGAGCAGTTCTTC
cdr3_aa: CATSRDGLAVPYNEQFF

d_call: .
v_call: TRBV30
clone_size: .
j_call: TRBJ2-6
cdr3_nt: TGTCCCTGGAGTCCCCCAAAATCTGGGGCCAACGTCCTGACTTTC
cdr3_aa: CPWSPPKSGANVLTF

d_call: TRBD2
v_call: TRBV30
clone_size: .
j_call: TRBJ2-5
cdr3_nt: TGTGCCTGGCAACTAGCGGGGGAACAAGAGACCCAGTACTTC
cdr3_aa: CAWQLAGEQETQYF

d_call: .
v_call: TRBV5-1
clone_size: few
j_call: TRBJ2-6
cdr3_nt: TGCGCCAGCAGCTTGGATGGAGGGAAGGGCTCTGGGGCCAACGTCCTGACTTTC
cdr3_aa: CASSLDGGKGSGANVLTF

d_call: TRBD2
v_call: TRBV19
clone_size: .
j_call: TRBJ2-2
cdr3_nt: TGTGCCAGTAGTGTTTCCGGGACTAGCGGTTTCGCGAACACCGGGGAGCTGTTTTTT
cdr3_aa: CASSVSGTSGFANTGELFF

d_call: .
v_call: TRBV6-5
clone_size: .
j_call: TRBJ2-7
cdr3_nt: TGTGCCAGCAGCCAGTACCCCCAGGGCTACGAGCAGTACTTC
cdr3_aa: CASSQYPQGYEQYF

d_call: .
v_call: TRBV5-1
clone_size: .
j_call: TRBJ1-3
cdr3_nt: TGCGCCAGCAGCTTGGTTGCCTCGGGAGGAAACACCATATATTTT
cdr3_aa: CASSLVASGGNTIYF

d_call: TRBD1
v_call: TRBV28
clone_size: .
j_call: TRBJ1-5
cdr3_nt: TGTGCCAGCATCCGGGACAGGCGTTCCAGTCAGCCCCAGCATTTT
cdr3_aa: CASIRDRRSSQPQHF

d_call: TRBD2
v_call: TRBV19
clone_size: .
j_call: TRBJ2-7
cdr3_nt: TGTGCCAGTAGTATCACGGGAGGCGAGCAGTACTTC
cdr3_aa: CASSITGGEQYF

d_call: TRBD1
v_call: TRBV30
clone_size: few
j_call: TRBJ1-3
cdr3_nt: TGTGCCTGGAGTCCGGGACAGGGAAACACCATATATTTT
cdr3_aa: CAWSPGQGNTIYF

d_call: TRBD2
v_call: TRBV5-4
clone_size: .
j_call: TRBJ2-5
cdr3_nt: TGTGCCAGCAGCGTCTCCGGGACTAGGGGGGAGACCCAGTACTTC
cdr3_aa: CASSVSGTRGETQYF

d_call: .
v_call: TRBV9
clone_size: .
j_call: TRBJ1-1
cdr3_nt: TGTGCCAGCAGCGCCGGACCGGGGACTGAAGCTTTCTTT
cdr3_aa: CASSAGPGTEAFF

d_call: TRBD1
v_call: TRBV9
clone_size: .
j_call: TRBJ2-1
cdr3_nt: TGTGCCAGCAGCGGGCAGGGGGCTGACTACAATGAGCAGTTCTTC
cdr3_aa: CASSGQGADYNEQFF

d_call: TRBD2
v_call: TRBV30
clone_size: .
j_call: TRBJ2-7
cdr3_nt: TGTGCCTTTACTAGCGTAGGGATTTACGAGCAGTACTTC
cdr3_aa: CAFTSVGIYEQYF

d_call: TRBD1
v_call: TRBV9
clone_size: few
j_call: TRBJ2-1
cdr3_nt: TGTGCCAGCAGCGTAGCCCATACAGGGGATGACTACAATGAGCAGTTCTTC
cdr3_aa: CASSVAHTGDDYNEQFF

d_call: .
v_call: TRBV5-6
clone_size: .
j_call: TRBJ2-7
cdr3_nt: TGTGCCAGCAGTGAGGGCATCATCCCCCACGAGCAGTACTTC
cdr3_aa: CASSEGIIPHEQYF

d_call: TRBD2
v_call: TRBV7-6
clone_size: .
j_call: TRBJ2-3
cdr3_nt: TGTGCCAGCAGCCAACTAGCGGGGGTCAACACAGATACGCAGTATTTT
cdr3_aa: CASSQLAGVNTDTQYF